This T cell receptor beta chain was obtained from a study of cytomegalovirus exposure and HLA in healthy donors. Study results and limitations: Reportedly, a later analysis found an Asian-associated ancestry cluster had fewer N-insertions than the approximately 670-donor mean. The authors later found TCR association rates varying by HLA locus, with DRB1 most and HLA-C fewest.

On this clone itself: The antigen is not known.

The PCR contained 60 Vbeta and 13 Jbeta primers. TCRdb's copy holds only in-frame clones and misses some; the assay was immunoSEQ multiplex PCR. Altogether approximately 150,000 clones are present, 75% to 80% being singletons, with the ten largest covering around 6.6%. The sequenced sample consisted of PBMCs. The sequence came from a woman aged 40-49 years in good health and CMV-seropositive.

The CDR3 DNA reads TGCGCCAGGGGTTGTTGGCTAGGCCCGTATGAGCAGTTCTTC. Encoded protein: CARGCWLGPYEQFF. The chain joins TRBV10-1 to TRBJ2-1; D ambiguous. Germline values: CDR1 WNHNN, CDR2 SYGVQD (reference sequence). The CDR3 totals 14 residues. V lost 9 bases and J 8 bases, leaving 20 bases between the germline ends.